What follows describes a single TCR beta chain. Profiling relied on immunoSEQ multiplex PCR, and the TCRdb table lists in-frame clones only, not all of them. The repertoire includes about 100,000 clones, around nine tenths of them detected once, and around 0.15% sits in the top ten. This CDR3 has 16 residues. Germline CDR1 is SGHAT and CDR2 is FQNNGV. V trimming: 2 bases; J trimming: 6 bases; junction bases outside the gene matches: 7. The data belong to a study of OX40 agonist ivuxolimab in advanced cancers. Source: CD4+ or CD8+ T cells sorted from blood, taken in a trial of the OX40 agonist ivuxolimab. The sequence was obtained from an adult with an advanced solid tumor such as melanoma, head and neck, liver or kidney cancer. The V and J genes are TRBV11-2 and TRBJ2-1, with TRBD2 matching 10 bases. The CDR3 region is CASSLNSASGSNEQFF. CDR3 DNA: TGTGCCAGCAGCTTAAATTCGGCTAGCGGGAGCAATGAGCAGTTCTTC.